The clone carrying this T cell receptor beta chain was seen more than once but under ten times. This sample is part of a study of T cells in Graves' hyperthyroidism and ophthalmopathy. Amplification targeted TCR beta CDR3 regions from RNA transcripts. Researchers ran a first-round RT-PCR on the TCR CDR3 using the HTBI primer set. TCRdb reprocessed the multiplex PCR reads via MiXCR and lists one record per CDR3 protein. This table holds 200,000 to 250,000 distinct CDR3 sequences, approximately 23% found once. Sequenced: blood. This clonotype originated in a woman aged 40 to 50 with Graves' ophthalmopathy.

This CDR3 reads CASRLGAGGTYEQYF. The CDR3 DNA reads as TGTGCCAGCAGATTAGGGGCAGGGGGGACCTACGAGCAGTACTTC. The chain combines TRBV27 with TRBJ2-7; D may be TRBD1 (7 bases). The germline V gene has CDR1 MNHEY and CDR2 SMNVEV (reference sequence). The germline V and J ends were trimmed by 6 bases and 2 bases, with 17 bases remaining between them. The CDR3 length is 15 residues.